This T cell receptor beta chain is drawn from a study of T cell responses to AZD1222 COVID-19 vaccine. Study-wide background: Both about-4-week and about-12-week second-dose recipients were combined.

Points from the study as a whole: CD4 TCRs covered the whole spike, strongest at regions 160-218 and 743-854. Mostly white British, mostly female donors; authors suggested clonal diversity may be underestimated. Elevations in Spike-specific TCR breadth and depth followed administration of two AZD1222 doses.

Here immunoSEQ multiplex PCR was the method, and the copy in TCRdb shows in-frame clones only, minus some. Altogether around 120,000 clones are present, roughly 90% being singletons, with the ten largest covering approximately 1.1%. This CDR3 contains 14 residues. Germline values: CDR1 SQVTM, CDR2 ANQGSEA. The V gene lost 2 bases and the J gene lost 7 bases, with 15 bases spanning the gap. This clone was seen only a few times. Its matching antigen is unknown. The sequence came from an adult in good health. The material was peripheral blood, obtained on day 0 of AZD1222 vaccination. V gene TRBV29-1 combines with J gene TRBJ2-4; weak D call: TRBD2 (6 bases). The CDR3 reads CSVETTRFGNIQYF. Here the CDR3 DNA reads TGCAGCGTTGAAACGACTAGATTTGGGAACATTCAGTACTTC.